The 21 T cell receptor beta chains listed next were all sequenced from one sample in a study of blood T cell repertoires in COVID-19. Here immunoSEQ multiplex PCR was the method, and the copy in TCRdb shows in-frame clones only, minus some. Found here are hundreds of thousands of clones, roughly nine tenths of them singletons; the top ten hold 2.6%. Material: PBMCs or T cells enriched from blood (not recorded which). All receptors come from a man in his 60s who had recovered from COVID-19.

The chain combines TRBV19 with TRBJ2-7, with D possibly being TRBD1 (6 bases). Germline-derived CDR1 and CDR2 are LNHDA and SQIVND (reference sequence). The CDR3 contains 15 residues. The V end lost 5 bases, the J end lost 7 bases, and 21 bases lay between the germline ends. This chain's CDR3 is CASSGQDSGFEEQYF. In DNA form, the CDR3 reads TGTGCCAGTAGTGGGCAGGACAGCGGATTCGAAGAGCAGTACTTC.

V usage is TRBV4-1 and J usage is TRBJ2-6; D call uncertain. CDR3 length: 16 amino acids. CDR1 and CDR2 (germline): MGHRA, YSYEKL. V was trimmed by 3 bases and J by 0 bases, leaving 9 bases between them. CDR3 loop: CASSHRLNSGANVLTF. CDR3 nucleotide sequence: TGCGCCAGCAGCCACAGGCTAAACTCTGGGGCCAACGTCCTGACTTTC.

V is TRBV5-6 and J is TRBJ2-6, with D hard to call. CDR3 length equals 16 residues. The V end was cut by 4 bases, the J end by 2 bases, with 13 bases between. The germline V gene encodes CDR1 SGHDT and CDR2 YYEEEE. The CDR3 DNA sequence: TGTGCCAGCAGCCCCGCCCGGGTAACTGGGGCCAACGTCCTGACTTTC. It yields the protein CASSPARVTGANVLTF. The full variable domain, in which reference TRBV5-6 and TRBJ2-6 provide the parts outside the CDR3, is DAGVTQSPTHLIKTRGQQVTLRCSPKSGHDTVSWYQQALGQGPQFIFQYYEEEERQRGNFPDRFSGHQFPNYSSELNVNALLLGDSALYLCASSPARVTGANVLTFGAGSRLTVL.

The gene calls are TRBV19 and TRBJ2-7; no clear D gene. Germline lookup yields CDR1 LNHDA and CDR2 SQIVND (reference sequence). This CDR3 is 15 amino acids long. Trimming left V 5 bases short and J 1 base short, with 15 bases between. CDR3 in amino acids: CASSRILLPSYEQYF. Written as DNA, the CDR3 is TGTGCCAGTAGTCGCATACTCTTACCTTCCTACGAGCAGTACTTC.

CDR3 sequence reads: CASSPLSEQYF. The CDR3 coding sequence is TGTGCCAGCAGCCCTCTCTCCGAGCAGTACTTC. J is TRBJ2-7 and V is TRBV11-2, with no clear D. Germline loops: CDR1 SGHAT, CDR2 FQNNGV. The CDR3 extends over 11 amino acids. V was shortened by 5 bases and J by 6 bases, with 8 bases between the two germline ends.

The rearrangement joins TRBV18 to TRBJ1-3, with 9 positions matching TRBD1. Germline values: CDR1 KGHSH, CDR2 LQKENI. CDR3 length equals 13 residues. Germline trimming cut 6 bases from V and 7 bases from J; bases unmatched to any gene: 4. CDR3 loop: CASSLDRGNTIYF. DNA for the CDR3: TGTGCCAGCTCTCTCGACAGGGGGAACACCATATATTTT.

The V call is TRBV3-1 (or the pseudogene TRBV3-2), the J call TRBJ2-3; a possible D gene is TRBD2 (5 bases). From germline, CDR1 is LGHDT and CDR2 YNNKEL (reference sequence). V lost 1 base, J lost 6 bases, and 14 bases lay in between. The length of the CDR3 is 15 residues. This CDR3 is CASSQVLLDSDTQYF. CDR3 nucleotide sequence: TGTGCCAGCAGCCAAGTACTTTTGGACTCTGATACGCAGTATTTT.

The gene calls are TRBV7-9 and TRBJ2-2; D might be TRBD2 (6 bases). The length of the CDR3 is 17 residues. In germline, CDR1 is SEHNR, CDR2 FQNEAQ (reference sequence). Trimming shortened V by 2 bases and J by 5 bases, and 18 bases separated the two germline ends. CDR3 amino acids: CASSLSLGPGGTGELFF. CDR3 in DNA: TGTGCCAGCAGCTTAAGTTTAGGCCCCGGGGGTACCGGGGAGCTGTTTTTT.

V is TRBV19 and J is TRBJ1-1, with D possibly TRBD1 on 5 matching bases. The CDR3 totals 12 residues. V was pared by 3 bases and J by 9 bases, with 11 bases between. Germline CDR1 reads LNHDA; CDR2 reads SQIVND (reference sequence). The CDR3 nucleotides are TGTGCCAGTAGTATTCCCAACAGGCAAGCTTTCTTT. Amino acids: CASSIPNRQAFF.

The rearrangement joins TRBV10-3 to TRBJ1-5; maybe TRBD1 (6 bases). The CDR3 contains 15 residues. Looked up from germline, CDR1 is ENHRY and CDR2 is SYGVKD. V lost 6 bases and J 0 bases, leaving 12 bases between the germline ends. CDR3 sequence reads: CAIRAGVSSNQPQHF. CDR3 coding DNA: TGTGCCATCAGAGCAGGGGTTTCTAGCAATCAGCCCCAGCATTTT.

The sample holds one count of this clone. The chain links TRBV29-1 to TRBJ1-2; D not resolved. CDR1 is SQVTM, CDR2 ANQGSEA, per germline. The CDR3 sequence is 15 residues long. V was pared by 3 bases and J by 6 bases, with 20 bases between. In nucleotides, the CDR3 is TGCAGCGTTGACGCACCTGACGGAAGCCGGGATGGCTACACCTTC. Amino acids: CSVDAPDGSRDGYTF.

The chain has TRBV9 and TRBJ2-1; the D is unclear. The CDR3 is made up of 15 amino acids. V was cut by 4 bases and J by 2 bases, with 13 bases left in between. The germline CDR1 and CDR2 sequences are SGDLS and YYNGEE. CDR3 protein: CASSPSTRPYNEQFF. The DNA for the CDR3 is TGTGCCAGCAGCCCCTCGACACGCCCCTACAATGAGCAGTTCTTC.

The chain uses TRBV11-2 and TRBJ1-1; tentatively, D is TRBD1 (5 bases). The CDR3 is 14 residues long. Trimming took 5 bases from V and 3 from J, leaving 13 bases between them. Germline V gives CDR1 SGHAT, CDR2 FQNNGV. CDR3: CASSARGLDTEAFF. The CDR3 DNA is TGTGCCAGCAGCGCAAGGGGACTCGACACTGAAGCTTTCTTT.

This rearrangement joins TRBV30 to TRBJ2-2; no definite D call. This CDR3 region has 12 residues. V was pared by 3 bases and J by 6 bases, with 8 bases between. Germline V gene sequence: CDR1 GTSNPN, CDR2 SVGIG (reference sequence). CDR3 residues: CAWSPMSGELFF. CDR3 sequence (DNA): TGTGCCTGGAGCCCTATGTCCGGGGAGCTGTTTTTT.

This chain joins TRBV30 and TRBJ1-1, with D unresolved. Germline CDR1 reads GTSNPN; CDR2 reads SVGIG (reference sequence). The CDR3 spans 13 residues. The V and J ends lost 5 bases and 4 bases respectively, with 14 bases between them. The CDR3 here is CAWAQRRGTEAFF. The CDR3 DNA reads TGTGCCTGGGCCCAACGGCGGGGCACTGAAGCTTTCTTT.

The V and J genes are TRBV12-3 or TRBV12-4 and TRBJ1-2; D may be TRBD1 (6 bases). The CDR3 consists of 13 residues. Trimming left V 8 bases short and J 5 bases short, with 15 bases between. CDR3 residues: CASRETGKYGYTF. The CDR3 coding sequence is TGTGCCAGCCGCGAAACAGGGAAATATGGCTACACCTTC.

This sequence joins TRBV11-3 and TRBJ2-5, with D tentatively TRBD2 (6 bases). V lost 1 base and J lost 1, with 22 bases in between. The CDR3 contains 19 residues. CDR1 is SGHNT and CDR2 is YENEEA in the germline V gene. CDR3 in amino acids: CASSLVRSGKLGGQETQYF. CDR3 in DNA: TGTGCCAGCAGCTTAGTACGCAGTGGAAAACTCGGGGGCCAAGAGACCCAGTACTTC.

The genes are TRBV5-4 and TRBJ1-2; 9 bases match TRBD1. CDR3 length: 16 amino acids. With V trimmed by 3 bases and J by 8 bases, 14 bases remained unmatched. The germline V gene has CDR1 SGHNT and CDR2 YYREEE (reference sequence). Here the CDR3 DNA reads TGTGCCAGCAGCTCAACCGACCGGGACAGGGTGGCAGGCTACACCTTC. This sequence encodes CASSSTDRDRVAGYTF.

The chain combines TRBV11-3 with TRBJ1-1; TRBD1 is a possible D gene (6 bases). CDR1 and CDR2 from the germline V gene are SGHNT and YENEEA. This CDR3 is built from 15 residues. The V and J ends lost 0 bases and 2 bases respectively, with 10 bases between them. The CDR3 nucleotides read TGTGCCAGCAGCTTAGATGGGGGCCACAACACTGAAGCTTTCTTT. Translation: CASSLDGGHNTEAFF.

The chain uses TRBV27 and TRBJ2-1, with 16 positions matching TRBD2. This CDR3 has 15 amino acids. V lost 4 bases and J lost 11; bases outside the gene matches: 5. CDR1 and CDR2 from the germline V gene are MNHEY and SMNVEV (reference sequence). The chain's CDR3 is CASSSGTSGRAKQFF. CDR3 nucleotides: TGTGCCAGCAGTTCGGGGACTAGCGGGAGGGCCAAGCAGTTCTTC.

The V call is TRBV9, the J call TRBJ2-1; the match to TRBD2 covers 7 bases. Germline CDR1 reads SGDLS; CDR2 reads YYNGEE. The V segment lost 6 bases and the J segment 0 bases; nucleotides outside the gene matches: 3. This CDR3 contains 14 residues. CDR3 amino acids: CASTPGGSYNEQFF. Here the CDR3 DNA reads TGTGCCAGCACCCCGGGGGGCTCCTACAATGAGCAGTTCTTC.